Below, 18 T cell receptor beta chains from the same sample are listed, as sequenced in a study of blood T cells in healthy people across ages. A sample-barcoded 5' primer and a J-beta primer mix were used in a second PCR of roughly 7 to 11 cycles. Using its own MiXCR run on the 5' RACE reads, TCRdb lists one record per CDR3 protein. This sample has around 800,000 distinct CDR3 sequences, with under 30% found just once. These data were also reused for a study on T cells of mothers and their children.

The sequencing input was blood. Receptors originate from a boy aged 5-17 years in good health.

This clonotype came up a few times. The CDR3 loop reads CASRGQGISEQYF. In nucleotides, the CDR3 is TGTGCCAGCAGGGGACAGGGGATCTCCGAGCAGTACTTC. The chain is built from TRBV6-1 and TRBJ2-5; 10 positions agree with TRBD1. The J call may be in error: the DNA end matches TRBJ2-7 better. CDR3 size: 13 residues. Germline V gene sequence: CDR1 MNHNS, CDR2 SASEGT.

This chain links TRBV7-9 with TRBJ1-2, with TRBD1 matching over 8 bases. CDR1 is SEHNR and CDR2 is FQNEAQ in the germline V gene (reference sequence). V lost 5 bases to trimming and J lost 8 bases; unmatched junction nucleotides: 4. CDR3 length equals 12 residues. The CDR3 sequence: CASSEDREGYTF. CDR3 nucleotide sequence: TGTGCCAGCAGCGAGGACAGGGAAGGCTACACCTTC. The full variable domain, with the rest looked up from reference TRBV7-9 and TRBJ1-2, is DTGVSQNPRHKITKRGQNVTFRCDPISEHNRLYWYRQTLGQGPEFLTYFQNEAQLEKSRLLSDRFSAERPKGSFSTLEIQRTEQGDSAMYLCASSEDREGYTFGSGTRLTVV.

CDR3 bases: TGTGCCACCAGTGATCCAGGGTTCGGCGGGGCCAACGTCCTGACTTTC. The encoded protein is CATSDPGFGGANVLTF. The chain links TRBV24-1 to TRBJ2-6; TRBD1 is a possible D gene (5 bases). The V end was cut by 3 bases, the J end by 4 bases, with 12 bases between. Germline-derived CDR1 and CDR2 are KGHDR and SFDVKD. CDR3 length equals 16 residues.

In this sample, this clonotype turned up a few times. V gene TRBV7-9 combines with J gene TRBJ2-5; D is uncertain. Germline loops: CDR1 SEHNR, CDR2 FQNEAQ (reference sequence). The CDR3 totals 14 residues. V dropped 1 base and J dropped 1 base, with 7 bases sitting between them. The CDR3 nucleotides are TGTGCCAGCAGCTTAGAGGCGATCCAAGAGACCCAGTACTTC. Translation: CASSLEAIQETQYF.

With regard to this clonotype: A junction end diverges from the germline sequence, so it may reflect a read error. This chain links TRBV3-1 with TRBJ2-1, with TRBD1 identical over 7 bases. CDR1 is LGHDT and CDR2 is YNNKEL in the germline V gene (reference sequence). The CDR3 sequence is 15 residues long. CDR3 DNA: TGTGCCAGCAGCCAAGATGCGTACCACCGACAGGGCTGGATCTTC. Protein: CASSQDAYHRQGWIF.

This clonotype appeared a few times. The chain has TRBV7-2 and TRBJ2-5, with TRBD2 as a possible D gene (6 bases). Near its end, the DNA agrees better with TRBJ2-1, so the J call may be wrong. The germline gives CDR1 SGHTA, CDR2 FQGNSA. The CDR3 runs 13 residues. The CDR3 protein is CASSLRGRGEQFF. The CDR3 nucleotides read TGTGCCAGCAGTTTGCGGGGCCGGGGTGAGCAGTTCTTC.

This clonotype was seen a handful of times. This sequence joins TRBV9 and TRBJ1-2, with D hard to call. Trimming shortened V by 1 base and J by 3 bases, and 7 bases separated the two germline ends. CDR1 SGDLS and CDR2 YYNGEE come from the germline V gene. The CDR3 has 13 amino acids. CDR3 sequence (DNA): TGTGCCAGCAGCGTAAGCGGGGACTATGGCTACACCTTC. It translates to CASSVSGDYGYTF.

The J gene is TRBJ2-1, the V gene TRBV11-2; a weak D match, TRBD2 (5 bases). Germline CDR1 SGHAT, CDR2 FQNNGV. Trimming stripped 3 bases from V and 0 bases from J, with 9 bases between. This CDR3 contains 15 residues. CDR3 region: CASSLEVASYNEQFF. In DNA form, the CDR3 reads TGTGCCAGCAGCTTGGAGGTTGCCTCCTACAATGAGCAGTTCTTC.

Here the CDR3 DNA reads TGTGCCAGCAGTCGGGGGGGGCCCCACAATGAGCAGTTCTTC. It is translated as CASSRGGPHNEQFF. The chain has TRBV27 and TRBJ2-1; 8 bases are a match to TRBD2. CDR1 is MNHEY and CDR2 is SMNVEV in the germline V gene (reference sequence). Trimming cost V 5 bases and J 5 bases; bases outside gene matches: 5. This CDR3 is 14 amino acids long.

The chain uses TRBV27 and TRBJ2-1; TRBD2 is a possible D gene (8 bases). CDR1 is MNHEY, CDR2 SMNVEV, per germline (reference sequence). This CDR3 is built from 12 residues. V lost 8 bases and J 10 bases, leaving 15 bases between the germline ends. The CDR3 nucleotides are TGTGCCAGCGGGGCGGGGGGACAGGAGCAGTTCTTC. Translated: CASGAGGQEQFF.

There are many counts of this clonotype. The chain joins TRBV5-5 to TRBJ2-7; 7 nucleotides match TRBD1. Germline V gene data show CDR1 as SGHKS and CDR2 as YYEKEE (reference sequence). The CDR3 extends over 14 amino acids. Trimming at V came to 1 base and at J to 9 bases, leaving 10 bases not matched to a gene. The DNA of the CDR3 is TGTGCCAGCAGCTTGTCTGGGACAGTGGAAGGGCAGTACTTC. It yields the protein CASSLSGTVEGQYF. Drawing the rest from reference TRBV5-5 and TRBJ2-7, the complete variable domain is DAGVTQSPTHLIKTRGQQVTLRCSPISGHKSVSWYQQVLGQGPQFIFQYYEKEERGRGNFPDRFSARQFPNYSSELNVNALLLGDSALYLCASSLSGTVEGQYFGPGTRLTVT.

This clonotype was counted once. V is TRBV12-5 and J is TRBJ2-7, with D perhaps being TRBD1 or TRBD2 (5 bases each). Between the trimmed V and J ends, which lost 3 bases and 5 bases, there was a span of 11 bases. The CDR3 extends over 13 amino acids. Germline V gene sequence: CDR1 LGHNT, CDR2 FRNRAP. The CDR3 sequence: CASGLGDGNEQYF. The CDR3 DNA sequence: TGTGCTAGTGGTTTAGGGGACGGGAACGAGCAGTACTTC. Using reference TRBV12-5 and TRBJ2-7 for the parts outside the CDR3, the full variable domain is DARVTQTPRHKVTEMGQEVTMRCQPILGHNTVFWYRQTMMQGLELLAYFRNRAPLDDSGMPKDRFSAEMPDATLATLKIQPSEPRDSAVYFCASGLGDGNEQYFGPGTRLTVT.

In this sample, this clonotype turned up once. This chain links TRBV20-1 with TRBJ2-5; 10 nucleotides agree with TRBD1. TRBJ2-7 matches the DNA end more closely, so the J call is doubtful. The CDR3 totals 14 residues. Germline V gene data show CDR1 as DFQATT and CDR2 as SNEGSKA (reference sequence). In nucleotides, the CDR3 is TGCAGTGCTAGCCATGAGGACAGGGGGTACGAGCAGTACTTC. It translates to CSASHEDRGYEQYF.

This clonotype occurred a few times. The chain has TRBV5-1 and TRBJ1-4, with D unresolved. The V end lost 4 bases, the J end lost 0 bases, and 10 bases lay between the germline ends. Germline loops: CDR1 SGHRS, CDR2 YFSETQ. The length of the CDR3 is 15 residues. CDR3 sequence (DNA): TGCGCCAGCAGCCCACCCACCACAACTAATGAAAAACTGTTTTTT. It specifies CASSPPTTTNEKLFF. The full variable domain, in which reference TRBV5-1 and TRBJ1-4 provide the parts outside the CDR3, is KAGVTQTPRYLIKTRGQQVTLSCSPISGHRSVSWYQQTPGQGLQFLFEYFSETQRNKGNFPGRFSGRQFSNSRSEMNVSTLELGDSALYLCASSPPTTTNEKLFFGSGTQLSVL.

This clonotype was found a few times. This chain's CDR3 is CASSQGSFKTQYF. In nucleotides, the CDR3 is TGTGCCAGCAGCCAAGGCAGCTTTAAGACCCAGTACTTC. The chain has TRBV3-1 and TRBJ2-5, with no clear D. Germline V CDR1 and CDR2: LGHDT, YNNKEL (reference sequence). The CDR3 has 13 amino acids. The V end was cut by 1 base, the J end by 6 bases, with 9 bases between.

The chain combines TRBV20-1 with TRBJ1-2, with TRBD1 matching over 7 bases. Germline lookup yields CDR1 DFQATT and CDR2 SNEGSKA (reference sequence). The CDR3 is 13 amino acids. V was clipped by 5 bases and J by 0 bases; unmatched bases: 3. The CDR3 coding sequence is TGCAGTGCTCGCGGGACAGCTAACTATGGCTACACCTTC. Residues: CSARGTANYGYTF.

This clonotype was detected only a few times. This chain connects TRBV14 to TRBJ2-7; 7 positions agree with TRBD1. The CDR3 runs 16 residues. With V trimmed by 0 bases and J by 1 base, 6 bases remained unmatched. CDR1 is SGHDN and CDR2 is FVKESK in the germline V gene. The CDR3 coding sequence is TGTGCCAGCAGCCAAGAAGGGGGCAGTAGATCCTACGAGCAGTACTTC. Translating gives CASSQEGGSRSYEQYF.

This clonotype was counted only a few times. The V call is TRBV20-1, the J call TRBJ2-7; D is unresolved. The germline gives CDR1 DFQATT, CDR2 SNEGSKA (reference sequence). Trimming removed 0 bases at V and 7 bases at J, with 13 bases between. The CDR3 has 13 amino acids. The CDR3 sequence: CSARDGRPTEQYF. The DNA for the CDR3 is TGCAGTGCTAGAGATGGGCGACCTACGGAGCAGTACTTC.